Detailed here is one T cell receptor beta chain. Its antigen remains undetermined. No clone much larger than this one lies a single base away; base qualities are absent. This specimen comes from a study of T-cell memory formation after mild COVID-19 (dated by TCRdb to 2020 to 2022). About the full investigation: TCR sequence clusters from the two donors were largely donor specific. Longitudinal TCRalpha and TCRbeta repertoire sequencing tracked T-cell clones expanding and contracting after mild COVID-19 in two donors. Two young, previously healthy adult volunteers, one female and one male, were included in the cohort. The investigation overall reported the following: Balanced CD4/CD8 phenotypes were observed for clones contracting from day 15 to 85, whereas a bias towards CD4+ was observed for a second wave of clones expanding from day 15 to 37. The study covered only a couple of mild cases, and larger cohorts including severe cases with pre-infection samples were considered necessary. Contracting CD4+ clones were found mainly in CM and EM memory subsets, while CD8+ clones were enriched in EMRA. Some responding clones were found in pre-infection memory, which suggests that pre-existing cross-reactive memory T cells took part in the SARS-CoV-2 response. SARS-CoV-2 specificity of the second-wave clones peaking on day 37 was not confirmed.

PBMCs were isolated by Ficoll-Paque density gradient centrifugation. Sequencing took place on an Illumina NovaSeq 6000. TCRalpha and TCRbeta cDNA libraries were built by 5'RACE with constant-segment primers, adding sample barcodes and unique molecular identifiers. Trizol reagent was used to extract RNA from every sample. Amplification of the libraries took two PCR steps, and the second step added a second sample barcode plus Illumina TruSeq adapters. The libraries were sequenced on an Illumina NovaSeq using 2 x 150 bp paired-end reads. On the study's bioinformatics: Demultiplexing of reads and collapsing into UMI-guided consensus sequences were performed with migec v1.2.7. Using mixcr v2.1.11, UMI consensuses were aligned to TRA and TRB V and J templates and then assembled into clonotypes. Expanded or contracted clonotypes were those called significant by both edgeR and NoisET, with noise models trained on biological replicates. edgeR calls used a false discovery rate-adjusted p below 0.01 and a log2 fold-change threshold of 1. As an exploratory analysis of dynamics, max-normalized trajectories of the 1000 most abundant clonotypes were examined by PCA with hierarchical clustering. Separately sequenced CD4+ and CD8+ repertoires were used to assign the CD4 or CD8 phenotype of responding clones. TCRdb cleaned the public reads at Q25 with fastp, built clones with MiXCR and kept in-frame beta chains. Each record represents a unique CDR3 protein, reported with the most common genes and DNA among its rows. The V and J calls come from TCRdb's annotation, not from the publication. This sample has 110,000 or so distinct CDR3 sequences in its table, and approximately 22% of those were observed once. About two fifths of the sample is in the top ten clones.

CDR1 and CDR2 are read off the germline V gene as KGHDR and SFDVKD. Including the terminal cysteine and phenylalanine, the CDR3 comprises 17 residues. This entry keeps only the CDR3 DNA: 51 bases, framed from base 1. Trimmed from V: 0 bases; trimmed from J: 4 bases; junction bases lacking a gene match: 8. The receptor was derived from a man between 18 and 29 years old who had mild COVID-19 (a few samples of this study predate the infection). The sample titles of this study are shuffled in the database, so cell type and time point are left out; the donor was told from shared clones. The sequenced material came from PBMCs or a T cell subset sorted from them (not recorded which). This receptor chain uses TRBV24-1 and TRBJ1-5; the central 7 bases match TRBD1. The nucleotides are TGTGCCACCAGTGATTTGAGGTACAGGGGATCAAATCAGCCCCAGCATTTT. Its protein is CATSDLRYRGSNQPQHF.